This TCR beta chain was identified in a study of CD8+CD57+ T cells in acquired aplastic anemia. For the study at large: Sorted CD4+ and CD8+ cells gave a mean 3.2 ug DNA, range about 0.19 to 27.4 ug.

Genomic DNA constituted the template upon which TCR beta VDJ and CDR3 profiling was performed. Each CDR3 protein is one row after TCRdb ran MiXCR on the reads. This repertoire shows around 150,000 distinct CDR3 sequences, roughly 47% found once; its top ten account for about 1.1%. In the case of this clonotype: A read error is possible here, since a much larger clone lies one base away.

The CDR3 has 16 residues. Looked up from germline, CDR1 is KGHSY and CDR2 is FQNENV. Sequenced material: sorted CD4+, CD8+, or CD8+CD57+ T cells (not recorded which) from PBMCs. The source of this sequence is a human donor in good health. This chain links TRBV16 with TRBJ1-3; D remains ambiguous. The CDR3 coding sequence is TGTGCCAGCAGCCAATCAACTCAACCCTCTGGAAACACCATACATTTT. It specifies CASSQSTQPSGNTIHF. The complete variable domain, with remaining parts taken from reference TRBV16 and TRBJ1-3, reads GEEVAQTPKHLVRGEGQKAKLYCAPIKGHSYVFWYQQVLKNEFKFLISFQNENVFDETGMPKERFSAKCLPNSPCSLEIQATKLEDSAVYFCASSQSTQPSGNTIHFGEGSWLTVV.